This T cell receptor beta chain was identified in a study of T cells in localized non-small cell lung cancer. Data came from immunoSEQ multiplex PCR; TCRdb stores just in-frame clones and leaves some out. The repertoire holds roughly 25,000 clones, with 80% to 95% as singletons. Study outcomes and limitations: Researchers found a median around 50 of the top 100 tumor clones in adjacent lung. A raised T cell density in blood coincided with lengthier overall survival.

As regards this clone: The antigen is not known.

The ends lost 4 bases at V and 3 bases at J; junction bases unmatched: 6. The CDR3 spans 17 residues. From germline, CDR1 is SGHTA and CDR2 FQGNSA. This sequence was found in a woman aged 35 to 75 with stage I lung adenocarcinoma. The source material was peripheral blood, sampled before any cancer treatment. The chain combines TRBV7-2 with TRBJ2-5; 15 positions match TRBD2. CDR3 protein: CASSWMGLAGGEETQYF. The CDR3 nucleotides are TGTGCCAGCAGCTGGATGGGACTAGCGGGAGGTGAAGAGACCCAGTACTTC.